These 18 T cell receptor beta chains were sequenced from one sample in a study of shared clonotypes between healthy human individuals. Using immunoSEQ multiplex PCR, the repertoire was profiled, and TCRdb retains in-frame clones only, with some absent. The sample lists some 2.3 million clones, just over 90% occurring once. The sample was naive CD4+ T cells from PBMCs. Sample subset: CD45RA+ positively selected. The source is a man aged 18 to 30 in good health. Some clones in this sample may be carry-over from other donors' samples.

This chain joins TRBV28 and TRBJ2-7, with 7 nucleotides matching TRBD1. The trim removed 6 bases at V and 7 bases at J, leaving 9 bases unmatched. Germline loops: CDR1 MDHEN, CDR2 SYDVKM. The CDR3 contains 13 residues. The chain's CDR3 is CASSLYRGGEQYF. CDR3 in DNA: TGTGCCAGCAGCCTCTACAGGGGTGGAGAGCAGTACTTC.

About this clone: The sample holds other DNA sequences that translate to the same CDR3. CDR3 sequence reads: CASSPTAGQETQYF. CDR3 DNA: TGTGCCAGCTCACCAACGGCGGGACAAGAGACCCAGTACTTC. V gene TRBV18 combines with J gene TRBJ2-5, with TRBD2 as a possible D gene (6 bases). The V gene lost 2 bases and the J gene lost 2 bases, with 9 bases spanning the gap. The germline V gene encodes CDR1 KGHSH and CDR2 LQKENI. The CDR3 is made up of 14 amino acids. Full variable domain (missing parts from reference TRBV18 and TRBJ2-5): NAGVMQNPRHLVRRRGQEARLRCSPMKGHSHVYWYRQLPEEGLKFMVYLQKENIIDESGMPKERFSAEFPKEGPSILRIQQVVRGDSAAYFCASSPTAGQETQYFGPGTRLLVL.

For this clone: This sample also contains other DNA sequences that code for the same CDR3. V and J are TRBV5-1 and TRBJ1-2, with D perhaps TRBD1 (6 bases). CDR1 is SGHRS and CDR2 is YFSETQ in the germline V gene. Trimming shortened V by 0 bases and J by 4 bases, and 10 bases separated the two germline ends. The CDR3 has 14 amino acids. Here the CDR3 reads CASSLGQGFYGYTF. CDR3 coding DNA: TGCGCCAGCAGCTTGGGCCAGGGGTTCTATGGCTACACCTTC.

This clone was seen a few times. CDR3 loop: CASSKIAPGLGGELFF. CDR3 nucleotide sequence: TGTGCCAGTAGTAAGATCGCCCCGGGGTTGGGCGGGGAGCTGTTTTTT. The V call is TRBV19, the J call TRBJ2-2, with a tentative D call TRBD2 (5 bases). This CDR3 comprises 16 residues. Germline V gives CDR1 LNHDA, CDR2 SQIVND (reference sequence). V was trimmed by 4 bases and J by 7 bases, leaving 19 bases between them.

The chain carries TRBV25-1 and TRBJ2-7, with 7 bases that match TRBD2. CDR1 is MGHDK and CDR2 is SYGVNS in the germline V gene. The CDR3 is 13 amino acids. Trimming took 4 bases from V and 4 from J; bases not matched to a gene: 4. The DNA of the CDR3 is TGTGCCAGCAGTGTGGCGGGAGAGTACGAGCAGTACTTC. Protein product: CASSVAGEYEQYF.

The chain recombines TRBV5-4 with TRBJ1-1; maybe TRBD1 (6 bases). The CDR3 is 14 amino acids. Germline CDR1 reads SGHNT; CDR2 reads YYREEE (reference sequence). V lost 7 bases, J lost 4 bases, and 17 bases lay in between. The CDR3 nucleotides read TGTGCCAGCCACGATAAGGGGGACCGCACTGAAGCTTTCTTT. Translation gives CASHDKGDRTEAFF.

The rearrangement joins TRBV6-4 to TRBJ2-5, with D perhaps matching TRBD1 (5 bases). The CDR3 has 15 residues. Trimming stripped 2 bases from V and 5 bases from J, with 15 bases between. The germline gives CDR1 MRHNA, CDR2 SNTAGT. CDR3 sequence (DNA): TGTGCCAGCAGTGACCCTTGGACACTGGGGGAGACCCAGTACTTC. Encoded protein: CASSDPWTLGETQYF.

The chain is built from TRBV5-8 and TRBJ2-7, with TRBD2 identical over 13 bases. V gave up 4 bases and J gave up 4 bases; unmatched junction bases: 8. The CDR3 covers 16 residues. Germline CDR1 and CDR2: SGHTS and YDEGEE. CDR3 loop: CASSPRGLAGVYEQYF. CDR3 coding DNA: TGTGCCAGCAGCCCGCGTGGACTAGCGGGAGTGTACGAGCAGTACTTC. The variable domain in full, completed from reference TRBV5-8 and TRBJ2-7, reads EAGVTQSPTHLIKTRGQQATLRCSPISGHTSVYWYQQALGLGLQFLLWYDEGEERNRGNFPPRFSGRQFPNYSSELNVNALELEDSALYLCASSPRGLAGVYEQYFGPGTRLTVT.

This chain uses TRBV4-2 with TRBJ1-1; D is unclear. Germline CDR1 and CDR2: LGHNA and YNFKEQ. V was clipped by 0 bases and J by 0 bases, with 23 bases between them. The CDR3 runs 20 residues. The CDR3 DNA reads TGTGCCAGCAGCCAAGATGGAGCCCCCAGGCCTTCGGGCATGAACACTGAAGCTTTCTTT. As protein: CASSQDGAPRPSGMNTEAFF.

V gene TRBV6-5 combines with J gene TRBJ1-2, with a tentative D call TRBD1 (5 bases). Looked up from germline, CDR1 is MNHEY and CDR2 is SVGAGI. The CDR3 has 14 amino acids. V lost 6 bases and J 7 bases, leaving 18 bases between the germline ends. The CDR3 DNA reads TGTGCCAGCAGAACCCTAACGGGGGGGGGTGGCTACACCTTC. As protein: CASRTLTGGGGYTF.

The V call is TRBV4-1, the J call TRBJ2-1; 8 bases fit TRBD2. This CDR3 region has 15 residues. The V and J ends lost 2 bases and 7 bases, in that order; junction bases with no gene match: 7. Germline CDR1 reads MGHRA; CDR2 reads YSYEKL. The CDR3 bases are TGCGCCAGCAGCCAACCAGCGGGAGCTAGTAATGAGCAGTTCTTC. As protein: CASSQPAGASNEQFF.

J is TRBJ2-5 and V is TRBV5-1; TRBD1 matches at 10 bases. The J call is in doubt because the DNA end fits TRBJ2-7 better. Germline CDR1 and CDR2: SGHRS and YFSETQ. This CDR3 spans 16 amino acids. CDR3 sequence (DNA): TGCGCCAGCAGCCCAACCCACGGGACAGGGGACCACGAGCAGTACTTC. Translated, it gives CASSPTHGTGDHEQYF.

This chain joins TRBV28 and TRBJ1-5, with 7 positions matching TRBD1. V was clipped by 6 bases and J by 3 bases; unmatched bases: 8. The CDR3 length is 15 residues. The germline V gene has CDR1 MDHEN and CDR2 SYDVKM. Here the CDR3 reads CASSPDRAYNQPQHF. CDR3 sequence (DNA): TGTGCCAGCAGCCCCGACAGGGCTTACAATCAGCCCCAGCATTTT. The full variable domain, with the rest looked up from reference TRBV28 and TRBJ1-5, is DVKVTQSSRYLVKRTGEKVFLECVQDMDHENMFWYRQDPGLGLRLIYFSYDVKMKEKGDIPEGYSVSREKKERFSLILESASTNQTSMYLCASSPDRAYNQPQHFGDGTRLSIL.

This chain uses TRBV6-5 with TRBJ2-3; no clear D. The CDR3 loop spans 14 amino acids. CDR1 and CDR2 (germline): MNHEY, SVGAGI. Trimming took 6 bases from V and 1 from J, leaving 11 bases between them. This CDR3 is CASSSVAGTDTQYF. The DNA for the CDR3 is TGTGCCAGCAGCTCCGTCGCCGGCACAGATACGCAGTATTTT.

The CDR3 reads CASSGTGQPQHF. DNA of the CDR3: TGTGCCAGCAGTGGGACGGGCCAGCCCCAGCATTTT. The genes are TRBV28 and TRBJ1-5; TRBD1 is a possible D gene (5 bases). CDR3 size: 12 residues. Germline values: CDR1 MDHEN, CDR2 SYDVKM. V lost 5 bases to trimming and J lost 7 bases, with 9 bases between them.

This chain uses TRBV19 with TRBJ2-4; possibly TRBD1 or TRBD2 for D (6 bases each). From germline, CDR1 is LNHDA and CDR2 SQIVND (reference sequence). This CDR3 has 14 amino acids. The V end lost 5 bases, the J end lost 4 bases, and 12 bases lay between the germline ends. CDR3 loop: CASSSLGGKNIQYF. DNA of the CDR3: TGTGCCAGTAGTTCCCTAGGGGGGAAAAACATTCAGTACTTC. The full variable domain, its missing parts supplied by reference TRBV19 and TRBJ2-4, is DGGITQSPKYLFRKEGQNVTLSCEQNLNHDAMYWYRQDPGQGLRLIYYSQIVNDFQKGDIAEGYSVSREKKESFPLTVTSAQKNPTAFYLCASSSLGGKNIQYFGAGTRLSVL.

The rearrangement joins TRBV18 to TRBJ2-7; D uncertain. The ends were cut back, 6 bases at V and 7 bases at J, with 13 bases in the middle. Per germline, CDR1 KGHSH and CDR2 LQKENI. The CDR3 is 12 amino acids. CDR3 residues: CASSLISSEQYF. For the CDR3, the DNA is TGTGCCAGCTCGCTCATTTCGTCGGAGCAGTACTTC. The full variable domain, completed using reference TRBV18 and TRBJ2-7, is NAGVMQNPRHLVRRRGQEARLRCSPMKGHSHVYWYRQLPEEGLKFMVYLQKENIIDESGMPKERFSAEFPKEGPSILRIQQVVRGDSAAYFCASSLISSEQYFGPGTRLTVT.

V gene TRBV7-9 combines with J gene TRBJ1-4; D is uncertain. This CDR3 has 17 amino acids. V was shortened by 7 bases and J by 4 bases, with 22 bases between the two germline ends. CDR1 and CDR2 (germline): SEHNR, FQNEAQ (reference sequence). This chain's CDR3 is CASTSGFGRVNNEKLFF. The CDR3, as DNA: TGTGCCAGCACCTCCGGCTTTGGAAGGGTTAATAATGAAAAACTGTTTTTT.